Given below is one T cell receptor (beta chain) in context. The clone's antigen remains unknown. Base qualities are not recorded, but no much larger clone differs from it by a single base. Inclusive of the bounding cysteine and phenylalanine, the CDR3 is 15 residues long. Solely the CDR3 DNA is kept, with 45 bases framed from the first base. Trimming takes 3 bases off V and 4 bases off J; junction bases not matched to a gene: 5. CDR1 and CDR2 are drawn from the germline V gene: MDHEN, SYDVKM. The entry originates in a study of shared clonotypes between healthy human individuals (dated by TCRdb to the early 2020s). Describing the broader study: Two women and a few men aged 18 to 49 years were included in the cohort. For each donor, CD4 naive and CD4 memory were each given three plates, CD8 naive was given two plates, and CD8 memory was given one plate. Blood TCR repertoires of roughly five healthy adults were deeply sequenced to estimate repertoire size and the extent of clonotype sharing between individuals. Different laboratories and diverse techniques were used to prepare libraries and sequence TCR repertoires, to increase sequencing depth and limit assay-specific biases. Between about 0.94 and 10 billion PBMCs per donor were obtained by leukapheresis. What the research found in general, with its limitations: Larger estimated clonotype richness was generally found for naive subsets than for memory subsets. Because the study included only a small number of donors, the genetic and exposure-history diversity represented was limited. Across a handful of donors, 5% to 6% of naive CD4, roughly 3.5% of naive CD8, around 2.5% of memory CD4, and roughly 0.4% of memory CD8 clonotypes were shared. Even with the large sequencing depth, rarefaction of the sorted-subset datasets indicated that sequencing was incomplete. Only blood was sampled, and tissue TCR repertoires likely differ from those in blood. Pairwise subsampling led to the expectation that sequencing depth would affect the degree of clonotype sharing among donors. Compared with non-shared clonotypes, clonotypes shared by all four sorted-subset donors had higher generation probabilities.

TCR CDR3 regions were amplified from genomic DNA by multiplex PCR using the deep immunoSEQ assay. Extracted genomic DNA from each cell subset was spread evenly across all wells of several immunoSEQ 96-well plates, with each plate serving as a replicate. Each replicate PCR for sorted subsets received about 180 ng genomic DNA, equal to roughly 30,000 T cell genomes. Purified libraries were quantified with a Qubit 3.0 fluorometer, sized on a Bioanalyzer 2100, and re-quantified with the KAPA Library Quantification kit. Each immunoSEQ 96-well plate was sequenced on its own single-read 150-cycle Illumina NextSeq 550 flow cell. Per the source publication's procedure: Because the immunoSEQ output included only junctional sequences and no quality scores, the filtering could not be the same as the filtering used for full-length reads. Sequences were annotated with PyIR, a Python wrapper for IgBLAST v1.9, using IMGT germline references to assign V/J genes and CDR3. Reads were removed for weak V/J assignments (E-value above 1e-6), missing CDR3, stop codons, out-of-frame junctions, or ambiguous translated residues. A V3J clonotype was defined by an identical inferred V gene, J gene, and CDR3 amino acid sequence. The percentage overlap between two repertoires was calculated by dividing the number of shared unique clonotypes by the size of the smaller repertoire. Richness of each repertoire was evaluated using RTK rarefaction, the Chao1 estimator, and Recon v2.1 estimates of unobserved clonotypes. OLGA was used to compute generation probabilities for all TCRbeta clonotypes that the gDNA method yielded from a handful of donors. In its TCRdb copy, this immuneACCESS table keeps in-frame sequences only and misses some clones. Where compared with another copy, unresolved V genes explain less than half of these, and the others have no known cause. Clone size and V and J calls were adopted from that table, with D and trimming inferred from the DNA. This sample is represented by around 1.5 million clones; 98% of them were singletons. Roughly 0.45% of the sample goes to the ten largest clones.

The donors were healthy, HIV-negative adults with no recently reported acute infections or vaccinations. Every donor was a Caucasian adult residing in Nashville, Tennessee, USA. CD4+ T cells were enriched by magnetic negative selection; naive cells were then positively selected on CD45RA, and the negative fraction formed the memory subset. After blood collection by leukapheresis, PBMCs were isolated using Ficoll-Histopaque density gradient centrifugation and then cryopreserved in the vapor phase of liquid nitrogen. Analytical flow cytometry was used to check the purity and quantity of each magnetically sorted T cell population. Each sorted fraction had its genomic DNA isolated and then quantified by UV absorbance on a Nanodrop 2000c.

The sequenced sample consisted of naive CD4+ T cells sorted from blood. The cell subset or site label here, explained by the study, means: CD45RA+ positively selected. The TCR was taken from a man aged 25 to 45 in good health. The chain is encoded by TRBV28 joined to TRBJ1-3; 8 junctional bases match TRBD1. The encoded CDR3 is CASSLQGAHGNTIYF. The bases read TGTGCCAGCAGTTTGCAGGGGGCGCACGGAAACACCATATATTTT.